The next 27 T cell receptor beta chains were all read from a single sample in a study of T cells in Graves' hyperthyroidism and ophthalmopathy. From RNA transcripts, TCR beta CDR3 regions were amplified. RT-PCR in the first round (using the HTBI primer set) targeted the TCR CDR3. One entry per CDR3 protein, called by TCRdb with MiXCR from the multiplex PCR reads. The sample carries 600,000 to 750,000 distinct CDR3 sequences, roughly 17% recorded once. Source material: blood. The receptors stem from a man aged 50 to 60 with Graves' hyperthyroidism.

This clonotype was seen at least ten times. This chain links TRBV24-1 with TRBJ2-5, with 8 positions matching TRBD1. Germline V lookup: CDR1 KGHDR, CDR2 SFDVKD. The CDR3 runs 15 residues. With 6 bases clipped from V and 5 bases from J, the junction kept 10 bases outside the gene matches. The chain's CDR3 is CATSHRDRSQETQYF. CDR3 DNA sequence: TGTGCCACCAGTCACAGGGACAGGTCTCAGGAGACCCAGTACTTC.

This clonotype has a count of ten or more. V and J are TRBV7-9 and TRBJ2-2; D is unresolved. Trimming left V 5 bases short and J 3 bases short, with 10 bases between. The CDR3 sequence is 14 residues long. Germline CDR1 is SEHNR and CDR2 is FQNEAQ (reference sequence). The CDR3, as DNA: TGTGCCAGCAGCAGGGCCCTAGACACCGGGGAGCTGTTTTTT. This encodes CASSRALDTGELFF.

This clonotype was observed a few times. CDR3 coding DNA: TGTGCCAGTAGTCCGCAGACTAGCGGAGGCTCCTACAATGAGCAGTTCTTC. This encodes CASSPQTSGGSYNEQFF. The chain is built from TRBV19 and TRBJ2-1; the match to TRBD2 covers 9 bases. Germline V lookup: CDR1 LNHDA, CDR2 SQIVND (reference sequence). The trim removed 5 bases at V and 0 bases at J, leaving 8 bases unmatched. CDR3 length: 17 residues.

This clonotype was seen at least ten times. The rearrangement uses TRBV2 and TRBJ2-6, with D perhaps matching TRBD1 or TRBD2 (5 bases each). V was pared by 6 bases and J by 4 bases, with 7 bases between. This CDR3 contains 13 residues. Looked up from germline, CDR1 is SNHLY and CDR2 is FYNNEI. For the CDR3, the DNA is TGTGCCAGCAGCTGGGACGGGGCCAACGTCCTGACTTTC. Encoded protein: CASSWDGANVLTF.

Worth noting for this clonotype: An end of the junction does not agree with germline; a read error may underlie this. The rearrangement joins TRBV30 to TRBJ1-1, with D hard to call. The CDR3 spans 10 residues. Germline assignment: CDR1 GTSNPN and CDR2 SVGIG (reference sequence). CDR3 in amino acids: CPWSSTEAFF. The CDR3 bases are TGTCCCTGGAGTAGTACTGAAGCTTTCTTT.

This clonotype was seen a few times. The chain employs TRBV9 and TRBJ1-6; weak D call: TRBD1 (6 bases). Trimming removed 0 bases at V and 10 bases at J, with 14 bases between. The germline CDR1 and CDR2 sequences are SGDLS and YYNGEE. This CDR3 is 15 amino acids long. CDR3 residues: CASSVAGRGDSPLHF. The DNA for the CDR3 is TGTGCCAGCAGCGTAGCGGGCAGGGGTGACTCACCCCTCCACTTT.

The gene calls are TRBV28 and TRBJ2-1; D unclear. Trimming cost V 2 bases and J 6 bases, with 8 bases left between them. The length of the CDR3 is 13 residues. The germline gives CDR1 MDHEN, CDR2 SYDVKM. CDR3 in DNA: TGTGCCAGCAGTTTAGATGCAGGCAATGAGCAGTTCTTC. This encodes CASSLDAGNEQFF.

At least ten counts were recorded for this clonotype. This rearrangement joins TRBV15 to TRBJ1-1; no clear D. The CDR3 loop spans 13 amino acids. Looked up from germline, CDR1 is LNHNV and CDR2 is YYDKDF (reference sequence). V lost 5 bases and J 1 base, leaving 8 bases between the germline ends. This chain's CDR3 is CATSYPSNTEAFF. As DNA, the CDR3 is TGTGCCACCAGCTACCCGTCGAACACTGAAGCTTTCTTT. Variable domain in full (rest from reference TRBV15 and TRBJ1-1): DAMVIQNPRYQVTQFGKPVTLSCSQTLNHNVMYWYQQKSSQAPKLLFHYYDKDFNNEADTPDNFQSRRPNTSFCFLDIRSPGLGDTAMYLCATSYPSNTEAFFGQGTRLTVV.

A remark on this clonotype: A much larger clone is a single base away; this may be a read error. The V call is TRBV24-1, the J call TRBJ2-2, with unresolved D. V was trimmed by 3 bases and J by 0 bases, leaving 10 bases between them. Germline CDR1 reads KGHDR; CDR2 reads SFDVKD. The CDR3 is made up of 16 amino acids. The CDR3 loop is CATSDVTGSNTGELFF. As DNA, the CDR3 is TGTGCCACCAGTGATGTGACCGGGTCGAACACCGGGGAGCTGTTTTTT.

This clonotype was detected only a few times. The chain uses TRBV28 and TRBJ2-5; 10 positions match TRBD1. J was trimmed by 2 bases and V by 6 bases; bases with no gene match: 6. The CDR3 loop spans 15 amino acids. CDR1 and CDR2 (germline): MDHEN, SYDVKM. CDR3 sequence (DNA): TGTGCCAGCAGCCCGGGGACAGGGGAGCAAGAGACCCAGTACTTC. The encoded protein is CASSPGTGEQETQYF. Combining the CDR3 with reference TRBV28 and TRBJ2-5 gives the whole variable domain DVKVTQSSRYLVKRTGEKVFLECVQDMDHENMFWYRQDPGLGLRLIYFSYDVKMKEKGDIPEGYSVSREKKERFSLILESASTNQTSMYLCASSPGTGEQETQYFGPGTRLLVL.

This clonotype was seen many times. The chain employs TRBV30 and TRBJ2-1; unclear D gene. Trimming left V 0 bases short and J 4 bases short, with 10 bases between. This CDR3 has 14 amino acids. CDR1 is GTSNPN, CDR2 SVGIG, per germline (reference sequence). Written as DNA, the CDR3 is TGTGCCTGGAGTGTAAGGATTGGATACAATGAGCAGTTCTTC. Translation gives CAWSVRIGYNEQFF.

This clonotype has a handful of counts. J is TRBJ2-1 and V is TRBV5-8; 8 positions match TRBD2. The CDR3 runs to 16 residues. The J segment lost 4 bases and the V segment lost 7 bases, leaving 13 bases of the junction unmatched. CDR1 and CDR2 (germline): SGHTS, YDEGEE. CDR3 nucleotide sequence: TGTGCCAGCTCCACCCCTACTAGCGGCTTATACAATGAGCAGTTCTTC. Translated: CASSTPTSGLYNEQFF.

V is TRBV28 and J is TRBJ2-1, with D possibly matching TRBD2 (5 bases). V lost 5 bases to trimming and J lost 1 base, with 18 bases between them. Germline loops: CDR1 MDHEN, CDR2 SYDVKM. CDR3 size: 17 residues. The CDR3 sequence: CASSELMGRGSYNEQFF. CDR3 coding DNA: TGTGCCAGCAGTGAACTGATGGGGAGAGGGTCCTACAATGAGCAGTTCTTC.

The V and J genes are TRBV28 and TRBJ2-7; 9 positions agree with TRBD2. There are 15 residues in the CDR3. The junction had 6 bases not matched to a gene; V was cut back by 6 bases and J by 0 bases. CDR1 MDHEN and CDR2 SYDVKM come from the germline V gene. DNA for the CDR3: TGTGCCAGCAGAAGACTAGCGGAGAGCTCCTACGAGCAGTACTTC. This encodes CASRRLAESSYEQYF. Combining the CDR3 with reference TRBV28 and TRBJ2-7 gives the whole variable domain DVKVTQSSRYLVKRTGEKVFLECVQDMDHENMFWYRQDPGLGLRLIYFSYDVKMKEKGDIPEGYSVSREKKERFSLILESASTNQTSMYLCASRRLAESSYEQYFGPGTRLTVT.

This clonotype occurred many times. The rearrangement links TRBV9 to TRBJ2-7, with D perhaps assigned TRBD1 or TRBD2 (6 bases each). The V end lost 0 bases, the J end lost 0 bases, and 10 bases lay between the germline ends. In germline, CDR1 is SGDLS, CDR2 YYNGEE. This CDR3 comprises 15 residues. The CDR3 here is CASSVEGGASYEQYF. The CDR3 DNA sequence: TGTGCCAGCAGCGTAGAGGGGGGAGCCTCCTACGAGCAGTACTTC. The entire variable domain, with the rest obtained from reference TRBV9 and TRBJ2-7, is as follows: DSGVTQTPKHLITATGQRVTLRCSPRSGDLSVYWYQQSLDQGLQFLIQYYNGEERAKGNILERFSAQQFPDLHSELNLSSLELGDSALYFCASSVEGGASYEQYFGPGTRLTVT.

The chain combines TRBV5-1 with TRBJ2-2; the D gene is possibly TRBD2 (6 bases). Germline V gives CDR1 SGHRS, CDR2 YFSETQ. This CDR3 is 17 amino acids long. Trimming shortened V by 0 bases and J by 3 bases, and 15 bases separated the two germline ends. CDR3 nucleotides: TGCGCCAGCAGCTTGGCCGGGGACGGGAGATACACCGGGGAGCTGTTTTTT. It yields the protein CASSLAGDGRYTGELFF.

This chain connects TRBV4-3 to TRBJ1-4, with a possible D match to TRBD1 (5 bases). The CDR3 has 18 residues. Trimming removed 2 bases at V and 3 bases at J, with 19 bases between. Germline CDR1 LGHNA, CDR2 YSLEER. Written as DNA, the CDR3 is TGCGCCAGCAGCCAAAGTCACCCCGGAGGGGCCTCTAATGAAAAACTGTTTTTT. It specifies CASSQSHPGGASNEKLFF.

There are a few counts of this clonotype. J is TRBJ1-2 and V is TRBV11-2, with D unclear. CDR1 SGHAT and CDR2 FQNNGV come from the germline V gene. The CDR3 consists of 14 residues. The V end lost 5 bases, the J end lost 5 bases, and 15 bases lay between the germline ends. CDR3: CASSQDGRFYGYTF. DNA of the CDR3: TGTGCCAGCAGCCAAGACGGCAGATTTTATGGCTACACCTTC.

In this sample, this clonotype turned up a few times. The chain is built from TRBV18 and TRBJ1-1; D unclear. This CDR3 has 14 residues. V lost 4 bases, J lost 0 bases, and 9 bases lay in between. Germline V lookup: CDR1 KGHSH, CDR2 LQKENI. The CDR3 loop is CASSRGPLNTEAFF. CDR3 DNA sequence: TGTGCCAGCTCACGCGGACCGCTGAACACTGAAGCTTTCTTT. The complete variable domain, with remaining parts taken from reference TRBV18 and TRBJ1-1, reads NAGVMQNPRHLVRRRGQEARLRCSPMKGHSHVYWYRQLPEEGLKFMVYLQKENIIDESGMPKERFSAEFPKEGPSILRIQQVVRGDSAAYFCASSRGPLNTEAFFGQGTRLTVV.

V gene TRBV4-1 combines with J gene TRBJ2-7; the match to TRBD1 covers 9 bases. CDR3 length equals 17 residues. V dropped 1 base and J dropped 6; count of bases not matched to a gene: 13. The V gene's germline CDR1 is MGHRA and CDR2 YSYEKL. This CDR3 is CASSQAYVRDRVVEQYF. DNA for the CDR3: TGCGCCAGCAGCCAAGCCTACGTGCGGGACAGGGTAGTCGAGCAGTACTTC.

Many counts were recorded for this clonotype. The rearrangement links TRBV28 to TRBJ1-1, with D maybe TRBD1 (5 bases). The CDR3 has 16 residues. V was trimmed by 3 bases and J by 1 base, leaving 15 bases between them. CDR1 and CDR2 (germline): MDHEN, SYDVKM. The CDR3 here is CASSLGQRRPNTEAFF. The CDR3 DNA sequence: TGTGCCAGCAGTTTGGGGCAACGGCGCCCGAACACTGAAGCTTTCTTT.

A word on this clonotype: Being one base from a much bigger clone, this may be a read error. The chain joins TRBV20-1 to TRBJ1-5, with TRBD1 matching 7 bases. CDR1 DFQATT and CDR2 SNEGSKA come from the germline V gene (reference sequence). This CDR3 spans 16 amino acids. In DNA form, the CDR3 reads TGCAGTGCCTCCCAGGGGGGGCGCCGGAGCAATCCGCCCCAGCATTTT. Amino acid sequence: CSASQGGRRSNPPQHF.

The chain carries TRBV7-2 and TRBJ1-5; TRBD1 matches 9 bases. Germline CDR1 reads SGHTA; CDR2 reads FQGNSA. V dropped 4 bases and J dropped 0; count of bases not matched to a gene: 4. CDR3 length equals 16 residues. The CDR3 reads CASSSGTGFSNQPQHF. In nucleotides, the CDR3 is TGTGCCAGCAGCTCTGGGACAGGGTTTAGCAATCAGCCCCAGCATTTT.

This clonotype appeared many times. This chain uses TRBV27 with TRBJ1-1; 8 bases are a match to TRBD1. The CDR3 has 13 residues. Germline CDR1 is MNHEY and CDR2 is SMNVEV (reference sequence). V trimming: 3 bases; J trimming: 10 bases; junction bases outside the gene matches: 7. CDR3: CASSLVQGAAAFF. The CDR3 region has the DNA TGTGCCAGCAGTTTGGTCCAGGGGGCGGCAGCTTTCTTT.

The chain is built from TRBV24-1 and TRBJ2-2, with D perhaps TRBD1 (6 bases). V was pared by 4 bases and J by 2 bases, with 13 bases between. Germline-derived CDR1 and CDR2 are KGHDR and SFDVKD. This CDR3 comprises 16 residues. CDR3 loop: CATSDKTGYNTGELFF. DNA for the CDR3: TGTGCCACCAGTGACAAAACAGGGTACAACACCGGGGAGCTGTTTTTT.

This clonotype was detected a few times. The chain recombines TRBV7-2 with TRBJ2-1; the D gene is possibly TRBD1 (6 bases). Trimming removed 2 bases at V and 6 bases at J, with 11 bases between. CDR3 length: 14 residues. CDR1 is SGHTA and CDR2 is FQGNSA in the germline V gene. The DNA of the CDR3 is TGTGCCAGCAGCTTATCCAGGGGAGTCAATGAGCAGTTCTTC. Amino acids: CASSLSRGVNEQFF.

This clonotype occurred a few times. This chain links TRBV7-9 with TRBJ1-3; D call uncertain. Germline values: CDR1 SEHNR, CDR2 FQNEAQ (reference sequence). Trimming stripped 4 bases from V and 1 base from J, with 11 bases between. This CDR3 has 15 amino acids. CDR3 in amino acids: CASSYPDVSGNTIYF. The CDR3 DNA follows: TGTGCCAGCAGCTACCCGGACGTGTCTGGAAACACCATATATTTT.